A selection of T cell receptor beta chains follows, all from one sample in a study of CD8 T cells in ankylosing spondylitis. Using its own MiXCR run on the 5' RACE reads, TCRdb lists one record per CDR3 protein. This table holds some 840,000 distinct CDR3 sequences, about 10% found once. The sequenced sample was blood, either unsorted or a sorted T cell fraction (not recorded which). Receptors were obtained from a male donor with ankylosing spondylitis. CDR3s include the opening cysteine and the closing phenylalanine or tryptophan. The D gene is left open where the match is weak. Clone size is given for some rows only: seen once, a few or many times, or a class if the clone is expanded.

j_call d_call v_call clone_size cdr3_nt cdr3_aa
TRBJ1-3 . TRBV2 few TGTGCCGGCTCAGAGAGCTCTGGAAACACCATATATTTT CAGSESSGNTIYF
TRBJ2-6 . TRBV20-1 . TGCAGTGCCCAGACTGGGGCCAACGTCCTGACTTTC CSAQTGANVLTF
TRBJ2-7 . TRBV20-1 many TGCAGTGCTAGAGATCGGAGGGGAGAATACGAGCAGTACTTC CSARDRRGEYEQYF
TRBJ1-3 . TRBV5-1 few TGCGCCAGCAGCTTGGAATGGGTCAGCTCTGGAAACACCATATATTTT CASSLEWVSSGNTIYF
TRBJ2-5 . TRBV20-1 many TGCAGTGCTAGTGACAGGAAAGAGACCCAGTACTTC CSASDRKETQYF
TRBJ1-4 . TRBV29-1 many TGCAGCGTTGCGAGGGGTGATGAAAAACTGTTTTTT CSVARGDEKLFF
TRBJ2-3 . TRBV7-2 few TGTGCCAGCAGCTTAACCCGACCAGATACGCAGTATTTT CASSLTRPDTQYF
TRBJ2-3 TRBD2 TRBV6-2/TRBV6-3 . TGTGCCAGCCTCAGGCGGGGGAGGGCTGATACGCAGTATTTT CASLRRGRADTQYF
TRBJ1-2 . TRBV20-1 . TGCAGTGCTAGAGTACAAGAGGCGGGTCGATCGGCCGCCACCTTC CSARVQEAGRSAATF
TRBJ2-7 . TRBV6-5 . TGTGCCAGCAAACAATCAGGGGCGCAGTACTTC CASKQSGAQYF
TRBJ2-7 TRBD2 TRBV5-1 . TGCGCCAGCAGCCCAGGGGTAGCGGGGGCCTACGAGCAGTACTTC CASSPGVAGAYEQYF
TRBJ1-1 TRBD1 TRBV5-6 few TGTGCCAGCAGACGGGGACAGATGAACACTGAAGCTTTCTTT CASRRGQMNTEAFF
TRBJ1-1 TRBD1 TRBV12-3/TRBV12-4 . TGTGCCAGCAGTTTCACGGGACAGCTCACTGAAGCTTTCTTT CASSFTGQLTEAFF
TRBJ2-3 TRBD2 TRBV20-1 . TGCAGTGCACTTCCGGGACTAGGGGAGGGAGATACGCAGTATTTT CSALPGLGEGDTQYF
TRBJ1-6 TRBD1 TRBV9 . TGTGCCAGCACCAGGGGGATCGATAATTCACCCCTCCACTTT CASTRGIDNSPLHF
TRBJ2-7 . TRBV6-5 . TGTGCCAGCAGTTACTCCCTCCGGCGCGAGCAGTACTTC CASSYSLRREQYF
TRBJ1-4 . TRBV7-9 . TGTGCCAGCAGCCAAACTGGACGGATTAATGAAAAACTGTTTTTT CASSQTGRINEKLFF
TRBJ2-1 . TRBV20-1 many TGCAGTGCTGGGTATGCCAGCTCCTACAATGAGCAGTTCTTC CSAGYASSYNEQFF
TRBJ1-6 TRBD1 TRBV18 . TGTGCCAGCTCACCACAGACAGGGGGCTCACCCCTCCACTTT CASSPQTGGSPLHF
TRBJ1-4 . TRBV15 few TGTGCCACCAGCAGCTTCTTCCTAGATAATGAAAAACTGTTTTTT CATSSFFLDNEKLFF
TRBJ1-5 . TRBV12-3/TRBV12-4 many TGCGCCAGCAGCTTGGAGGGGGGTGGCAATCAGCCCCAGCATTTT CASSLEGGGNQPQHF
TRBJ1-4 TRBD1 TRBV5-1 . TGCGCCAGCAGCTTGGGGACAGGGGGAAATGAAAAACTGTTTTTT CASSLGTGGNEKLFF
TRBJ1-1 . TRBV7-2 many TGTGCCAGCAAAAACCAGGTGGACACTGAAGCTTTCTTT CASKNQVDTEAFF
TRBJ2-3 . TRBV4-2 . TGTGCCAGCAGCCAAACTAGCCATACCACAGATACGCAGTATTTT CASSQTSHTTDTQYF
TRBJ2-7 . TRBV6-1 few TGTGCCAGCAGCCCCGGATGGGGTTACGAGCAGTACTTC CASSPGWGYEQYF
TRBJ2-7 TRBD1 TRBV28 . TGTGCCAGCAGTTTTCAGACAGGGGGCTTCTACGAGCAGTACTTC CASSFQTGGFYEQYF
TRBJ2-5 . TRBV5-1 many TGCGCCAGCAGCGGCGATCAAGAGACCCAGTACTTC CASSGDQETQYF
TRBJ1-1 TRBD1 TRBV7-2 . TGTGCCAGCAGCGGACGGGACAGGAGCACTGAAGCTTTCTTT CASSGRDRSTEAFF
TRBJ2-2 . TRBV7-2 many TGTGCCAGCAGCTTAGAGCGGGTAGACCTGTGGGGCGGGGAGCTGTTTTTT CASSLERVDLWGGELFF
TRBJ1-5 . TRBV20-1 few TGCAGTGTCAGGGAGATTAGCAATCAGCCCCAGCATTTT CSVREISNQPQHF
TRBJ1-1 TRBD1 TRBV20-1 . TGCAGTGCTTCCCCAGGGGGCGCGGGGGGGAACACTGAAGCTTTCTTT CSASPGGAGGNTEAFF
TRBJ2-5 TRBD1 TRBV7-9 . TGTGCCAGCAGCACCAGGGGGCTCGGGGAGACCCAGTACTTC CASSTRGLGETQYF
TRBJ2-6 . TRBV5-1 . TGCGCCAGCAGCTTAGGGGGGAACTCTGGGGCCAACGTCCTGACTTTC CASSLGGNSGANVLTF
TRBJ1-2 . TRBV7-8 few TGTGCCAGCAGCAAACTCGATCAGGGCCACGGCTACACCTTC CASSKLDQGHGYTF
TRBJ2-7 TRBD2 TRBV20-1 . TGCAGTGCTAACCTAGCGGGGGGCTCCTACGAGCAGTACTTC CSANLAGGSYEQYF
TRBJ2-3 . TRBV27 few TGTGCCAGCGGAGACATAGACCGGACCGATACGCAGTATTTT CASGDIDRTDTQYF
TRBJ1-6 . TRBV6-1 . TGTGCCAGCAGTGAGGAACCTAGGGGGTATTCACCCCTCCACTTT CASSEEPRGYSPLHF
TRBJ2-1 TRBD2 TRBV7-2 . TGTGCCAGCAGACGGAGACTAGCGAGCGATGAGCAGTTCTTC CASRRRLASDEQFF
TRBJ2-5 . TRBV15 . TGTGCCACCAGCAGAGATTTGGGGGAAGGGGAGGCCCAGTACTTC CATSRDLGEGEAQYF
TRBJ2-7 . TRBV5-1 . TGCGCCAGCAGCTCGGGGAGGACAGGCTCGAACGAGCAGTACTTC CASSSGRTGSNEQYF
TRBJ2-4 . TRBV28 . TGTGCCAGCAGCCACAACCCCTTGCGAGGACCCAAAAACATTCAGTACTTC CASSHNPLRGPKNIQYF
TRBJ2-5 . TRBV7-6 . TGTGCCAGCAGCTCCCAGTGGACTTATCAAGAGACCCAGTACTTC CASSSQWTYQETQYF
TRBJ2-1 TRBD1 TRBV9 . TGTGCCAGCAGCCTTCAGGGGGGACAGGGTCTATATGAGCAGTTCTTC CASSLQGGQGLYEQFF
TRBJ2-2 . TRBV11-1 many TGTGCCAGCAGCCGGAACCAGGGGACCGGGGAGCTGTTTTTT CASSRNQGTGELFF
TRBJ2-5 . TRBV6-5 . TGTGCCAGCAGTTACTCGAGGGGATGGGGAGGAGAGACCCAGTACTTC CASSYSRGWGGETQYF
TRBJ2-7 . TRBV12-3/TRBV12-4 many TGTGCCAGCAGTTTAGCGGAGGCGTCCGAGCAGTACTTC CASSLAEASEQYF
TRBJ2-3 TRBD2 TRBV5-1 many TGCGCCAGCAGCTTGGATCTAGCGGGAGCAGTAGATACGCAGTATTTT CASSLDLAGAVDTQYF
TRBJ2-7 TRBD2 TRBV4-2 few TGTGCCAGCAGCCATCTTTCAGGGTGGGAGGGCCCCGGTTCTTTCTTCTACGAGCAGTACTTC CASSHLSGWEGPGSFFYEQYF
TRBJ1-2 . TRBV5-1 many TGCGCCAGCAGCTACATCCGGGAATATGGCTACACCTTC CASSYIREYGYTF
TRBJ1-2 . TRBV6-1 few TGTGCCAGCAGAAGGGAGCGTAACTATGGCTACACCTTC CASRRERNYGYTF
TRBJ1-5 . TRBV12-3/TRBV12-4 many TGTGCCAGCAGACCAGGGGTATATCAGCCCCAGCATTTT CASRPGVYQPQHF
TRBJ1-1 . TRBV7-8 . TGTGCCAGCAGCCCCGACAGGACCCTTGAAGCTTTCTTT CASSPDRTLEAFF
TRBJ2-7 . TRBV7-3 . TGTGCCAGCAGCTTACGCCCTACCGACAGGCAGTACTTC CASSLRPTDRQYF